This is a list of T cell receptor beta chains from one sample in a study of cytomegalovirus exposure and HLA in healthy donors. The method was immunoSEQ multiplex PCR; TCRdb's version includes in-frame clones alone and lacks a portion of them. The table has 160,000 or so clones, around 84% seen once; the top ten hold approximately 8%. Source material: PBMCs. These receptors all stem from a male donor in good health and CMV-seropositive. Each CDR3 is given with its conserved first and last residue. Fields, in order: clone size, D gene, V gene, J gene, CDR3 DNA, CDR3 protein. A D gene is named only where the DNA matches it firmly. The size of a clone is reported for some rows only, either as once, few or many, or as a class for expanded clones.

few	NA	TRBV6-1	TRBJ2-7	TGTGCCAGCAGAAACCGGGGCTACGAGCAGTACTTC	CASRNRGYEQYF
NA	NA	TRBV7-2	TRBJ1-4	TGTGCCAGCGGGCCAGGGCGGGGAGAAAAACTGTTTTTT	CASGPGRGEKLFF
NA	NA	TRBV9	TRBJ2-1	TGTGCCAGCAGCGTTTCCCCTAGCGTCCTAAATGAGCAGTTCTTC	CASSVSPSVLNEQFF
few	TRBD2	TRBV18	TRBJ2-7	TGTGCCAGCTCACCCAGCGGGAGCTCCTACGAGCAGTACTTC	CASSPSGSSYEQYF
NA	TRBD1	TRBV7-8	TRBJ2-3	TGTGCCAGCAGCTTAGCGCAGGGGGCGCGAGGCACAGATACGCAGTATTTT	CASSLAQGARGTDTQYF
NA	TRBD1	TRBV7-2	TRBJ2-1	TGTGCCAGCAGCTTTCTGTTGGGGCAGGGGGCGAAGAATGAGCAGTTCTTC	CASSFLLGQGAKNEQFF
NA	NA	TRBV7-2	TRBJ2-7	TGTGCCAGCAGCTTGGGTCAGGGGTTGACCTACGAGCAGTACTTC	CASSLGQGLTYEQYF
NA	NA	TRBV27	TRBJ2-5	TGTGCCAGCAGTCCTTACTACAGGGACGAGACCCAGTACTTC	CASSPYYRDETQYF
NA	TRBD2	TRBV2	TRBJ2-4	TGTGCCAGCAGTGTTGGGGAGGGCAAAAACAGTCAGTACTTC	CASSVGEGKNSQYF
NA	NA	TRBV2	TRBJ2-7	TGTGCCAGTTCTTCAGGCTCATCCTACGAGCAGTACTTC	CASSSGSSYEQYF
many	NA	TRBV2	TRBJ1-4	TGTGCCAGCAGTTCTGACCCAGGGGCGGATGAAAAACTGTTTTTT	CASSSDPGADEKLFF
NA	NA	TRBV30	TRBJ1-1	TGTGCCTGGAACACCGGGGCTGAAGCTTTCTTT	CAWNTGAEAFF
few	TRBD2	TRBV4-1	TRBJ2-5	TGCGCCAGCAGCCAAGATCCAGCGGGAGGTTTGCAAGAGACCCAGTACTTC	CASSQDPAGGLQETQYF
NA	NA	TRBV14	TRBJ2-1	TGTGCCAGCAGCCAATTCAGGAAAACCTACAATGAGCAGTTCTTC	CASSQFRKTYNEQFF
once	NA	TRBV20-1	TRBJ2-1	TGCTCTGCGAGCTCCTACAATGAGCAGTTCTTC	CSASSYNEQFF
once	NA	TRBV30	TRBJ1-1	TGTGCCTGGATGCGGTTTCTGTCCACTGAAGCTTTCTTT	CAWMRFLSTEAFF
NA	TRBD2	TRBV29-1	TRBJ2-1	TGCAGCGTTGCCCGGGTACTAGCGGGCTACAATGAGCAGTTCTTC	CSVARVLAGYNEQFF
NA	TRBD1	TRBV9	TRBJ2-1	TGTGCCAGCAGCGTAGTGGGACAGGGGTTGGACAATGAGCAGTTCTTC	CASSVVGQGLDNEQFF
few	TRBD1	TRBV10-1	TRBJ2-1	TGCGCCAGCAGTCCGGGACAGGGGTTCGATGAGCAGTTCTTC	CASSPGQGFDEQFF
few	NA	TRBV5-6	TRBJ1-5	TGTGCCAGCAGCTTGTCCGTCATAAAGGGAGGCAATCAGCCCCAGCATTTT	CASSLSVIKGGNQPQHF
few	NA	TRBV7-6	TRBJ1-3	TGTGCCAGCTCCTACGCGGCAAGCTCTGGAAACACCATATATTTT	CASSYAASSGNTIYF
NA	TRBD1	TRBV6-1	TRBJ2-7	TGTGCCAGCAGTGAAGCGACAGGACAGGGAACCTACGAGCAGTACTTC	CASSEATGQGTYEQYF
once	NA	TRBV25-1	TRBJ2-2	TGTGCCAGCAGTTTCAGACGGGACGGGGAGCTGTTTTTT	CASSFRRDGELFF
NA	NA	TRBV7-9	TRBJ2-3	TGCGCCAGCAGCCAAGACCGAGGTGGCGCAGATACGCAGTATTTT	CASSQDRGGADTQYF
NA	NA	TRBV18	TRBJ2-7	TGTGCCAGCTCACCAGCAAGGGGAAAAACCGGGCAGTACTTC	CASSPARGKTGQYF
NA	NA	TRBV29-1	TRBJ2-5	TGCAGCGTTGAAGTCGTACAACAAGAGACCCAGTACTTC	CSVEVVQQETQYF
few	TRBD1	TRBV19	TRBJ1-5	TGTGCCAGTAGAGGCACAGGGGGCTCGAATCAGCCCCAGCATTTT	CASRGTGGSNQPQHF
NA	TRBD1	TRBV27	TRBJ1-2	TGTGCCAGCAGTTTGGGACAGGGCATTGGTGGCTACACCTTC	CASSLGQGIGGYTF
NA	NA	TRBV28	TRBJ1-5	TGTGCCAGCAGTTTGACAGGCAATCAGCCCCAGCATTTT	CASSLTGNQPQHF
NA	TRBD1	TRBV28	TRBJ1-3	TGTGCCAGCATTGGGCAGGGGGAAGGAGACACCATATATTTT	CASIGQGEGDTIYF
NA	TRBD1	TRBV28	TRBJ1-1	TGTGCCAGCAGTTTACATCCGACAGGGGGCACTGAAGCTTTCTTT	CASSLHPTGGTEAFF
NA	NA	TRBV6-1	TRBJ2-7	TGTGCCAGCAGTGGACACCACGGCAGGGGATCGTCTAACGAGCAGTACTTC	CASSGHHGRGSSNEQYF
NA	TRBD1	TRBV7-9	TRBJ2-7	TGTGCCAGCAGCTTGTCTTCCGGGACAGGGGGCCGCTACTACGAGCAGTACTTC	CASSLSSGTGGRYYEQYF
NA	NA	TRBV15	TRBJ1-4	TGTGCCACCAGCAGAGACATTTCAACTAATGAAAAACTGCTTTTT	CATSRDISTNEKLLF